This section outlines one TCR beta chain sequence together with its context. The record originates from a study of cytomegalovirus exposure and HLA in healthy donors. Study-level background: Researchers previously reported finding more than 100 million unique TCR beta sequences from about 170 million T cells.

60 Vbeta and 13 Jbeta primers were used in PCR. Data came from immunoSEQ multiplex PCR; TCRdb stores just in-frame clones and leaves some out. The table lists roughly 170,000 clones, 80% of them singletons. Germline CDR1 MNHEY, CDR2 SMNVEV (reference sequence). This CDR3 is 16 amino acids long. The V gene end was trimmed by 4 bases and the J gene end by 9 bases; junction bases not matched to a gene: 12. This TCR came from a man aged 25 to 45 in good health and CMV-seropositive. The genes are TRBV27 and TRBJ2-1, with 10 positions matching TRBD2. Input material: PBMCs. DNA of the CDR3: TGTGCCAGCAGTTCCCCTCCCCTAGCGGGAGTTATTGAGCAGTTCTTC. Translating it yields CASSSPPLAGVIEQFF.